The 17 T cell receptor beta chains listed next were all sequenced from one sample in a study of regulatory T cells in long-lasting Graves disease. Stated time point: newly diagnosed GD, antithyroid drugs for less than 3 months. RNA extracted from PBMCs served as the sequencing template. Building of the TCR beta libraries involved iRepertoire HTBI primers and Arm-PCR of CDR3 regions. TCRdb re-called the multiplex PCR reads through MiXCR, storing one row per CDR3 protein. This table has roughly 420,000 distinct CDR3 sequences, around 15% appearing once. The same data also contributed to another study, on T cells in Graves' hyperthyroidism and ophthalmopathy.

Here the sequenced sample was peripheral blood mononuclear cells (PBMCs), taken at new diagnosis, from a patient treated with antithyroid drugs. Receptor source: a woman between 45 and 65 years old with Graves disease.

This clonotype was counted many times. The chain combines TRBV9 with TRBJ2-1; 10 bases agree with TRBD2. This CDR3 has 17 residues. CDR1 and CDR2 from the germline V gene are SGDLS and YYNGEE. The V and J ends lost 0 bases and 2 bases, in that order; junction bases with no gene match: 5. The CDR3 nucleotides read TGTGCCAGCAGCGTAGAGGGCCTAGCGGGAGCCTACAATGAGCAGTTCTTC. Its translation: CASSVEGLAGAYNEQFF.

This clonotype was found a few times. J is TRBJ2-1 and V is TRBV5-1; 8 bases are shared with TRBD2. Germline V gives CDR1 SGHRS, CDR2 YFSETQ. CDR3 size: 17 residues. The V segment lost 0 bases and the J segment 1 base; nucleotides outside the gene matches: 6. Here the CDR3 reads CASSLEVREGSYNEQFF. In DNA, the CDR3 is TGCGCCAGCAGCTTGGAGGTCCGGGAGGGTTCCTACAATGAGCAGTTCTTC.

The table lists this clonotype with many counts. V is TRBV19 and J is TRBJ2-2; D remains ambiguous. Germline assignment: CDR1 LNHDA and CDR2 SQIVND (reference sequence). CDR3 length: 13 amino acids. Trimming shortened V by 5 bases and J by 4 bases, and 8 bases separated the two germline ends. The CDR3 DNA reads as TGTGCCAGTAGTGCGACAAGCACCGGGGAGCTGTTTTTT. Residues: CASSATSTGELFF.

This clonotype was found many times. The V and J genes are TRBV12-3 or TRBV12-4 and TRBJ2-4; tentative D call: TRBD2 (6 bases). The CDR3 runs 14 residues. V lost 7 bases, J lost 6 bases, and 16 bases lay in between. The DNA of the CDR3 is TGTGCCAGCAACCTGGGGGGTTCTATAAACATTCAGTACTTC. Protein product: CASNLGGSINIQYF.

This clonotype showed up many times. The chain has TRBV7-2 and TRBJ2-5; D is possibly TRBD1 (5 bases). This CDR3 comprises 15 residues. The V and J ends lost 0 bases and 5 bases respectively, with 13 bases between them. CDR1 is SGHTA and CDR2 is FQGNSA in the germline V gene. CDR3: CASSLASGFWETQYF. In nucleotides, the CDR3 is TGTGCCAGCAGCTTAGCGTCAGGGTTTTGGGAGACCCAGTACTTC.

This clonotype appeared many times. The chain couples TRBV6-1 to TRBJ1-1; D may be TRBD1 (6 bases). CDR1 and CDR2 (germline): MNHNS, SASEGT. This CDR3 comprises 14 residues. The germline V and J ends were trimmed by 8 bases and 4 bases, with 17 bases remaining between them. The chain's CDR3 is CASGTMTGPTEAFF. In DNA form, the CDR3 reads TGTGCCAGCGGAACTATGACAGGACCCACTGAAGCTTTCTTT.

This clonotype was found many times. The chain recombines TRBV11-2 with TRBJ2-7; TRBD1 aligns across 9 bases. In germline, CDR1 is SGHAT, CDR2 FQNNGV. The junction had 10 bases not matched to a gene; V was cut back by 4 bases and J by 3 bases. The length of the CDR3 is 16 residues. The CDR3 DNA reads as TGTGCCAGCAGCTGGGGGGACAGGGAAAAGAACTACGAGCAGTACTTC. Protein: CASSWGDREKNYEQYF.

This clonotype was counted many times. The V gene is TRBV24-1, the J gene TRBJ2-1, with a possible D match to TRBD2 (6 bases). Per germline, CDR1 KGHDR and CDR2 SFDVKD. The V gene lost 4 bases and the J gene lost 8 bases, with 14 bases spanning the gap. The length of the CDR3 is 14 residues. The CDR3 DNA reads as TGTGCCACCAGTGACCCCGGGAGCCGCGATGAGCAGTTCTTC. Protein: CATSDPGSRDEQFF.

This clonotype was seen at least ten times. V usage is TRBV6-1 and J usage is TRBJ2-3, with TRBD2 identical over 10 bases. The CDR3 has 16 residues. Looked up from germline, CDR1 is MNHNS and CDR2 is SASEGT. Trimming cost V 4 bases and J 3 bases; bases outside gene matches: 7. The CDR3 loop reads CASSGGLAGVTDTQYF. Written as DNA, the CDR3 is TGTGCCAGCAGTGGCGGTCTAGCGGGAGTTACAGATACGCAGTATTTT.

This clonotype came up many times. The J gene is TRBJ1-2, the V gene TRBV2; perhaps TRBD1 as D (5 bases). The V and J ends lost 5 bases and 8 bases respectively, with 9 bases between them. The CDR3 length is 11 residues. Germline CDR1 reads SNHLY; CDR2 reads FYNNEI. The CDR3 is CASSLRGGYTF. The DNA for the CDR3 is TGTGCCAGCAGTCTAAGGGGCGGCTACACCTTC. The complete variable domain, with remaining parts taken from reference TRBV2 and TRBJ1-2, reads EPEVTQTPSHQVTQMGQEVILRCVPISNHLYFYWYRQILGQKVEFLVSFYNNEISEKSEIFDDQFSVERPDGSNFTLKIRSTKLEDSAMYFCASSLRGGYTFGSGTRLTVV.

J is TRBJ1-2 and V is TRBV7-2; 9 bases map to TRBD1. The CDR3 length is 16 residues. V dropped 5 bases and J dropped 2; count of bases not matched to a gene: 9. Germline assignment: CDR1 SGHTA and CDR2 FQGNSA. This CDR3 is CASSRTGTGFNYGYTF. The CDR3 region has the DNA TGTGCCAGCAGCCGAACCGGGACAGGGTTCAACTATGGCTACACCTTC. The full variable domain, in which reference TRBV7-2 and TRBJ1-2 provide the parts outside the CDR3, is GAGVSQSPSNKVTEKGKDVELRCDPISGHTALYWYRQSLGQGLEFLIYFQGNSAPDKSGLPSDRFSAERTGGSVSTLTIQRTQQEDSAVYLCASSRTGTGFNYGYTFGSGTRLTVV.

This clonotype was counted many times. The genes are TRBV29-1 and TRBJ1-1; D not certain. V was shortened by 4 bases and J by 4 bases, with 13 bases between the two germline ends. Germline CDR1 is SQVTM and CDR2 is ANQGSEA. The CDR3 length is 13 residues. The CDR3 sequence is CSVGRTSSTEAFF. The CDR3 DNA is TGCAGCGTTGGAAGGACGTCGAGCACTGAAGCTTTCTTT.

The sample holds many counts of this clonotype. The genes are TRBV12-3 or TRBV12-4 and TRBJ1-2, with D possibly TRBD1 on 5 matching bases. The V end lost 3 bases, the J end lost 8 bases, and 13 bases lay between the germline ends. The CDR3 totals 13 residues. CDR3 loop: CASSFAGGNGYTF. DNA for the CDR3: TGTGCCAGCAGTTTCGCGGGGGGAAACGGCTACACCTTC.

Turning to this clonotype: Given a much more abundant clone one base away, this may be a read error. The chain carries TRBV6-5 and TRBJ2-7, with TRBD2 matching 8 bases. Germline CDR1 MNHEY, CDR2 SVGAGI. This CDR3 region has 19 residues. V lost 4 bases, J lost 7 bases, and 24 bases stayed unmatched. The CDR3 DNA follows: TGTGCCAGCAGTTTAAGGACTAGCAGGCTGGGTTTATCCTACAATGAGCAGTACTTC. Translated, it gives CASSLRTSRLGLSYNEQYF.

The chain links TRBV10-1 to TRBJ2-3; 8 bases agree with TRBD2. The V gene end was trimmed by 2 bases and the J gene end by 5 bases; junction bases not matched to a gene: 3. Per germline, CDR1 WNHNN and CDR2 SYGVQD (reference sequence). The CDR3 totals 14 residues. As DNA, the CDR3 is TGCGCCAGCAGTGAGGGACTAGCAGTAGATACGCAGTATTTT. Translated, it gives CASSEGLAVDTQYF.

This clonotype was counted at least ten times. The chain carries TRBV6-5 and TRBJ1-5; 7 bases are shared with TRBD1. There are 15 residues in the CDR3. CDR1 and CDR2 from the germline V gene are MNHEY and SVGAGI. V lost 4 bases and J lost 0; bases outside the gene matches: 3. CDR3 protein: CASSLTGYSNQPQHF. As DNA, the CDR3 is TGTGCCAGCAGTTTGACAGGGTATAGCAATCAGCCCCAGCATTTT.

This clonotype was seen only a few times. This may arise from a read error, as a much more abundant clone is one base away. This CDR3 reads CAGSRGSQPQHF. In DNA, the CDR3 is TGTGCCGGCAGCAGGGGAAGCCAGCCCCAGCATTTT. The chain has TRBV7-9 and TRBJ1-5, with D maybe TRBD1 (6 bases). The CDR3 extends over 12 amino acids. Looked up from germline, CDR1 is SEHNR and CDR2 is FQNEAQ (reference sequence).